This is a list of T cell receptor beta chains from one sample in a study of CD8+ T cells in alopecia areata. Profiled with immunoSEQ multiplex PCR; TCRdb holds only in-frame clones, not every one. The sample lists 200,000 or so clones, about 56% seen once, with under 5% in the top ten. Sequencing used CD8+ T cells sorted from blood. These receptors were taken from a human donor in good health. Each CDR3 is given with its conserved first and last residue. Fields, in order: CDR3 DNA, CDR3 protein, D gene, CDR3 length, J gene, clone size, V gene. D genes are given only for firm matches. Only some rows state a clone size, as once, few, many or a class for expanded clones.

DNA: TGTGCCAGCAGCCAGTTCACTAGCGGGGGGGCGGTGGAGCTGTTTTTT
CDR3: CASSQFTSGGAVELFF
D: TRBD2
length: 16
J: TRBJ2-2
size: few
V: TRBV7-6

DNA: TGTGCCAGCAGTTTAGGGACAGCAACCTACGAGCAGTACTTC
CDR3: CASSLGTATYEQYF
D: TRBD1
length: 14
J: TRBJ2-7
size: -
V: TRBV27

DNA: TGTGCCAGCAGCTGGGAGGCCGTAAAAGAGCAGTACTTC
CDR3: CASSWEAVKEQYF
D: -
length: 13
J: TRBJ2-7
size: -
V: TRBV7-2

DNA: TGTGCCAGCAGCTTAGGGACAGGGTTCTATGGCTACACCTTC
CDR3: CASSLGTGFYGYTF
D: TRBD1
length: 14
J: TRBJ1-2
size: many
V: TRBV7-8

DNA: TGCGCCAGCAGCCAAGAGGCAAGGTTCGGGGATACGCAGTATTTT
CDR3: CASSQEARFGDTQYF
D: -
length: 15
J: TRBJ2-3
size: -
V: TRBV4-1

DNA: TGTGCCACCGGGACAGGGTCTTTCACTGAAGCTTTCTTT
CDR3: CATGTGSFTEAFF
D: TRBD1
length: 13
J: TRBJ1-1
size: -
V: TRBV15

DNA: TGCGCCAGCAGCCCGGCGGAGGCACGGGGGGCCCAGTACTTC
CDR3: CASSPAEARGAQYF
D: TRBD2
length: 14
J: TRBJ2-5
size: -
V: TRBV5-1

DNA: TGTGCCAGCAGTTTCGGGACAGTGAATAATTCACCCCTCCACTTT
CDR3: CASSFGTVNNSPLHF
D: TRBD1
length: 15
J: TRBJ1-6
size: -
V: TRBV6-6

DNA: TGTGCCAGCAGCCAGCCCCTGGGACAGGGCCTAAGAAATGAAGCTTTCTTT
CDR3: CASSQPLGQGLRNEAFF
D: TRBD1
length: 17
J: TRBJ1-1
size: few
V: TRBV7-8

DNA: TGTGCCAGCAGCTCCCCCGGGACAGGGAAGTATGGCTACACCTTC
CDR3: CASSSPGTGKYGYTF
D: TRBD1
length: 15
J: TRBJ1-2
size: -
V: TRBV5-6

DNA: TGTGCCAGCAGCCCCCCGGGCCACGAGCAGTACTTC
CDR3: CASSPPGHEQYF
D: -
length: 12
J: TRBJ2-7
size: -
V: TRBV5-6

DNA: TGCAGCGTTGAAGGGGGATACAGCTCCTACAATGAGCAGTTCTTC
CDR3: CSVEGGYSSYNEQFF
D: -
length: 15
J: TRBJ2-1
size: -
V: TRBV29-1

DNA: TGCAGCGTTGAAGTGGCCACAGATACGCAGTATTTT
CDR3: CSVEVATDTQYF
D: -
length: 12
J: TRBJ2-3
size: few
V: TRBV29-1

DNA: TGCAGCGTTGTGGGGGACACCTCGCTGAACACTGAAGCTTTCTTT
CDR3: CSVVGDTSLNTEAFF
D: -
length: 15
J: TRBJ1-1
size: once
V: TRBV29-1

DNA: TGTGCCAGCAGCCCGGAGGTGAACACTGAAGCTTTCTTT
CDR3: CASSPEVNTEAFF
D: -
length: 13
J: TRBJ1-1
size: -
V: TRBV11-3

DNA: TGTGCCAGTAGTATAGGCAGGGCCACCGGGGAGCTGTTTTTT
CDR3: CASSIGRATGELFF
D: -
length: 14
J: TRBJ2-2
size: few
V: TRBV19

DNA: TGTGCCAGCAGCTTTAAGGGGCGCCATGAGCAGTTCTTC
CDR3: CASSFKGRHEQFF
D: -
length: 13
J: TRBJ2-1
size: few
V: TRBV5-4

DNA: TGCGCCAGCAGCCAAGAGGGCTTCTTGAATGAAAAACTGTTTTTT
CDR3: CASSQEGFLNEKLFF
D: -
length: 15
J: TRBJ1-4
size: -
V: TRBV4-1

DNA: TGCGCCAGCAGCTTGTATGGAGCGGGGGCCCAAGAGACCCAGTACTTC
CDR3: CASSLYGAGAQETQYF
D: TRBD2
length: 16
J: TRBJ2-5
size: -
V: TRBV5-1

DNA: TGTGCCAGCAGCTTAAGGTCGGGGACAAACCAAGAGACCCAGTACTTC
CDR3: CASSLRSGTNQETQYF
D: -
length: 16
J: TRBJ2-5
size: few
V: TRBV7-6

DNA: TGTGCCAGCAGTCAACAGGGACAGGGTGGGACTGAAGCTTTCTTT
CDR3: CASSQQGQGGTEAFF
D: TRBD1
length: 15
J: TRBJ1-1
size: -
V: TRBV27

DNA: TGTGCCAGCAGTTTACGCGGGGGGCCCTACAATGAGCAGTTCTTC
CDR3: CASSLRGGPYNEQFF
D: TRBD2
length: 15
J: TRBJ2-1
size: -
V: TRBV27

DNA: TGCGCCAGCAGCCCCCAGGGACAGGGGGACTATGGCTACACCTTC
CDR3: CASSPQGQGDYGYTF
D: TRBD1
length: 15
J: TRBJ1-2
size: -
V: TRBV4-1

DNA: TGTGCCAGCAGCTTGGTGGGGGGAGGAGAGACCCAGTACTTC
CDR3: CASSLVGGGETQYF
D: -
length: 14
J: TRBJ2-5
size: -
V: TRBV5-6

DNA: TGCAGCGTCTCCCTCGGGGGACCAGATACGCAGTATTTT
CDR3: CSVSLGGPDTQYF
D: -
length: 13
J: TRBJ2-3
size: -
V: TRBV29-1

DNA: TGCAGTTCAACGCCCGCTAACTACAATGAGCAGTTCTTC
CDR3: CSSTPANYNEQFF
D: -
length: 13
J: TRBJ2-1
size: -
V: TRBV29-1

DNA: TGCGCCAGCAGCCAAGCGACGGACAGGGGAGCCTACGAGCAGTACTTC
CDR3: CASSQATDRGAYEQYF
D: TRBD1
length: 16
J: TRBJ2-7
size: -
V: TRBV4-1

DNA: TGCGCCAGCAGCCTGCACCGGGACAGTAACCAAGAGACCCAGTACTTC
CDR3: CASSLHRDSNQETQYF
D: TRBD1
length: 16
J: TRBJ2-5
size: few
V: TRBV4-1

DNA: TGTGCCAGCAGTCTCAACAGGGAAGATGAGCAGTTCTTC
CDR3: CASSLNREDEQFF
D: -
length: 13
J: TRBJ2-1
size: -
V: TRBV6-5

DNA: TGTGCCACCAGCAGAGATCCAGTGACAGGAGGCTATGGCTACACCTTC
CDR3: CATSRDPVTGGYGYTF
D: -
length: 16
J: TRBJ1-2
size: once
V: TRBV15

DNA: TGTGCCAGCAGTGAGGGACATGCTAACTATGGCTACACCTTC
CDR3: CASSEGHANYGYTF
D: -
length: 14
J: TRBJ1-2
size: -
V: TRBV2

DNA: TGCGCCAGCAGCTCCCGGGACGGGAACACCGGGGAGCTGTTTTTT
CDR3: CASSSRDGNTGELFF
D: -
length: 15
J: TRBJ2-2
size: -
V: TRBV5-1

DNA: TGCAGCGCTGGGGACACCAACACTGAAGCTTTCTTT
CDR3: CSAGDTNTEAFF
D: -
length: 12
J: TRBJ1-1
size: -
V: TRBV29-1

DNA: TGTGCCAGCAGCGCAACCACAGGGCACTACGAGCAGTACTTC
CDR3: CASSATTGHYEQYF
D: -
length: 14
J: TRBJ2-7
size: -
V: TRBV9

DNA: TGCGCCAGCAGCTTGACCCCGACAGGGACCGATCAGCCCCAGCATTTT
CDR3: CASSLTPTGTDQPQHF
D: TRBD1
length: 16
J: TRBJ1-5
size: -
V: TRBV5-1

DNA: TGCGCCAGCAGTCAATTCGGGCTCCCGGGACAGGGTAATTCACCCCTCCACTTT
CDR3: CASSQFGLPGQGNSPLHF
D: TRBD1
length: 18
J: TRBJ1-6
size: -
V: TRBV23-1

DNA: TGCGCCAGCAGATCGGACGGTACCTACGAGCAGTACTTC
CDR3: CASRSDGTYEQYF
D: -
length: 13
J: TRBJ2-7
size: -
V: TRBV5-1

DNA: TGTGCCAGCAGCGTCGGAGGGGACAGGGGCCCGACGTCTGCTGAAGCTTTCTTT
CDR3: CASSVGGDRGPTSAEAFF
D: TRBD1
length: 18
J: TRBJ1-1
size: -
V: TRBV9

DNA: TGTGCCAGCAGTTGGGGACGGCCGGATCAGCCCCAGCATTTT
CDR3: CASSWGRPDQPQHF
D: -
length: 14
J: TRBJ1-5
size: few
V: TRBV27

DNA: TGTGCCAGCAGCGGGACAGGGAAAAACCCTGGGGCCAACGTCCTGACTTTC
CDR3: CASSGTGKNPGANVLTF
D: TRBD1
length: 17
J: TRBJ2-6
size: -
V: TRBV7-9

DNA: TGCGCCAGCAGCCAACGCGACGTCAGCTCCTATAATTCACCCCTCCACTTT
CDR3: CASSQRDVSSYNSPLHF
D: -
length: 17
J: TRBJ1-6
size: -
V: TRBV4-1

DNA: TGCGCCAGCGGACGGACAGGGGTTACATATCAGCCCCAGCATTTT
CDR3: CASGRTGVTYQPQHF
D: TRBD1
length: 15
J: TRBJ1-5
size: -
V: TRBV5-1

DNA: TGTGCCAGCTCCCCTCCCCCCATCTCTAGCGGACAAGAGACCCAGTACTTC
CDR3: CASSPPPISSGQETQYF
D: TRBD2
length: 17
J: TRBJ2-5
size: few
V: TRBV18

DNA: TGCAGCGTTGGGCGCCAGAACACTGAAGCTTTCTTT
CDR3: CSVGRQNTEAFF
D: -
length: 12
J: TRBJ1-1
size: -
V: TRBV29-1

DNA: TGTGCCAGCAGCTTGGAAGGCGGGGGGGTCGAAAACACCATATATTTT
CDR3: CASSLEGGGVENTIYF
D: -
length: 16
J: TRBJ1-3
size: few
V: TRBV5-4

DNA: TGTGCCAGCAGCTTGGAAGGGGGCCGGGGTACTGAAGCTTTCTTT
CDR3: CASSLEGGRGTEAFF
D: TRBD1
length: 15
J: TRBJ1-1
size: many
V: TRBV5-5

DNA: TGTGCCACCTCGCGGGGATCAGATACGCAGTATTTT
CDR3: CATSRGSDTQYF
D: -
length: 12
J: TRBJ2-3
size: -
V: TRBV4-2

DNA: TGTGCCAGCAGCTCCACAGGGTCCGCATGGGAGCAGTACTTC
CDR3: CASSSTGSAWEQYF
D: -
length: 14
J: TRBJ2-7
size: -
V: TRBV7-9

DNA: TGTGCCAGCAGTTACGGACAGGGCAGCAATCAGCCCCAGCATTTT
CDR3: CASSYGQGSNQPQHF
D: TRBD1
length: 15
J: TRBJ1-5
size: -
V: TRBV27

DNA: TGTGCCAGCACCGCGGGGGGACCTAATTACGAGCAGTACTTC
CDR3: CASTAGGPNYEQYF
D: TRBD2
length: 14
J: TRBJ2-7
size: -
V: TRBV6-5

DNA: TGCAGCGTTGAAGAGGGGGACGGTCGATCCTACGAGCAGTACTTC
CDR3: CSVEEGDGRSYEQYF
D: -
length: 15
J: TRBJ2-7
size: -
V: TRBV29-1

DNA: TGTGCCAGCAGCTTAGCAGGGGCGCATGGCTACACCTTC
CDR3: CASSLAGAHGYTF
D: -
length: 13
J: TRBJ1-2
size: few
V: TRBV7-9

DNA: TGTGCCAGCAGCGTAGATAGGACAGGGGATAACTATGGCTACACCTTC
CDR3: CASSVDRTGDNYGYTF
D: TRBD1
length: 16
J: TRBJ1-2
size: -
V: TRBV9